This section outlines one T cell receptor beta chain sequence together with its context. Its antigen remains unknown. Trimming removed 0 bases at V and 4 bases at J, with 16 bases between. Germline V gives CDR1 SGHDT, CDR2 YYEEEE. The CDR3 has 16 residues. The data belong to a study of OX40 agonist ivuxolimab in advanced cancers. Study details: While on treatment, patients had intravenous ivuxolimab at 0.01 to 10 mg/kg every 2 weeks.

General study points: Individuals who were partial responders at 0.1-3.0 mg/kg had clonal expansion that ranked among the lowest. The study observed clonal expansion of CD4+ and CD8+ blood T cells by week 6 at 0.1 to 3.0 mg/kg.

Sequenced by immunoSEQ multiplex PCR; TCRdb stores in-frame clones only, minus some. The sample holds approximately 82,000 clones, around 88% seen once. This chain links TRBV5-6 with TRBJ2-5; maybe TRBD1 (5 bases). This TCR derives from an adult with an advanced solid tumor such as melanoma, head and neck, liver or kidney cancer. This material consisted of CD4+ or CD8+ T cells sorted from blood, taken in a trial of the OX40 agonist ivuxolimab. The CDR3 region is CASSLAGRARRETQYF. The CDR3 DNA follows: TGTGCCAGCAGCTTGGCCGGCAGGGCAAGACGAGAGACCCAGTACTTC.